This TCR beta chain is from a study of blood T cells in healthy people across ages. Comments on this clonotype: The antigen is unknown. The junction differs from germline at one of its ends, possibly a read error.

Study observations and caveats: Strong correlation linked observed beta diversity and percent naive T cells. Estimates of total diversity, which came from one million sequenced T cells, were considered to be underestimates.

Primers used in a second PCR of roughly 7 to 12 cycles were a sample-barcoded 5' primer and a J-beta primer mix. Each CDR3 protein gets one entry after TCRdb re-called the 5' RACE reads with MiXCR. There are about 940,000 distinct CDR3 sequences in the sample; around 48% occur only once, and around an eighth lies in the top ten. Germline V gives CDR1 MNHEY, CDR2 SVGEGT. The CDR3 is 16 amino acids. The chain employs TRBV6-2 or TRBV6-3 and TRBJ2-1, with 7 bases fitting TRBD2. Material: blood. This receptor was taken from a young man in good health. CDR3 in amino acids: CASSSSSGISYNEQFF. The CDR3 DNA is TGTGCCAGCAGTTCCTCCAGCGGGATTTCCTACAATGAACAGTTCTTC.